Listed here are 4 T cell receptor beta chains from one sample, sequenced in a study of blood T cell repertoires in COVID-19 (TCRdb year 2020). Library preparation employed the immunoSEQ multiplex PCR assay. The immuneACCESS repertoire file appears here via TCRdb, limited to in-frame rearrangements. These files lack a portion of the clones; in checked studies, under half of the deficit traces to unresolved V genes, and the cause of the others is not known. The sample has a few hundred thousand clones on record, approximately 90% of them singletons. The leading ten clones occupy about 8.9% of the sample. The sequenced sample consisted of PBMCs or T cells enriched from blood (not recorded which). Every receptor here comes from a young woman who had recovered from COVID-19.

The V call is TRBV30, the J call TRBJ1-2; D unresolved. The CDR3 consists of 12 residues. Trimming pared 0 bases from V and 9 bases from J, leaving 11 bases between. Germline CDR1 is GTSNPN and CDR2 is SVGIG (reference sequence). The CDR3 region is CAWSVLVESYTF. DNA of the CDR3: TGTGCCTGGAGTGTACTTGTGGAGAGCTACACCTTC.

J is TRBJ1-1 and V is TRBV4-2; 8 bases fit TRBD1. The CDR3 is 14 residues long. Unmatched junction bases numbered 2, after V lost 1 base and J lost 4 bases. Per the germline V gene, CDR1 is LGHNA and CDR2 is YNFKEQ. The CDR3 DNA reads as TGTGCCAGCAGCCAAGCAACAGGGGGCACTGAAGCTTTCTTT. Protein: CASSQATGGTEAFF.

The V call is TRBV5-1, the J call TRBJ2-6; tentatively, D is TRBD2 (6 bases). The CDR3 consists of 16 residues. V lost 2 bases, J lost 3 bases, and 12 bases lay in between. Germline V CDR1 and CDR2: SGHRS, YFSETQ. The CDR3 DNA sequence: TGCGCCAGCAGCTTTGATCCGGGGGTTGGGGCCAACGTCCTGACTTTC. Encoded protein: CASSFDPGVGANVLTF.

The chain recombines TRBV5-4 with TRBJ1-4, with 12 bases fitting TRBD1. V shed 4 bases and J 8 bases; nucleotides not matched to a gene: 9. The length of the CDR3 is 16 residues. The V gene's germline CDR1 is SGHNT and CDR2 YYREEE (reference sequence). The CDR3 region has the DNA TGTGCCAGCAGCGGGACAGGGGGCGCGGGAGACGAAAAACTGTTTTTT. It codes for CASSGTGGAGDEKLFF.